A selection of T cell receptor beta chains follows, all from one sample in a study of shared clonotypes between healthy human individuals. Method: immunoSEQ multiplex PCR; TCRdb's copy keeps in-frame clones and lacks some. The profile shows about 1,900,000 clones, about 95% of them singletons. Specimen: naive CD8+ T cells sorted from blood. The receptor set was obtained from a man aged 18 to 29 in good health. The CDR3 runs from the conserved cysteine through the conserved F or W. The D gene is left open where the match is weak. Only part of the rows carry a size: once, few, many, or a class if the clone is expanded.

size | D | J | V | DNA | CDR3
NA | NA | TRBJ2-2 | TRBV4-1 | TGCGCCAGCAGCCAAGACCTAGCGACCGGGGAGCTGTTTTTT | CASSQDLATGELFF
NA | TRBD2 | TRBJ2-2 | TRBV7-9 | TGTGCCAGCAGCGAGCTAGCGGGGGGGAACACCGGGGAGCTGTTTTTT | CASSELAGGNTGELFF
NA | TRBD1 | TRBJ2-1 | TRBV7-9 | TGTGCCAGCAGCTTACCGACAGGGGAGATTGAGCAGTTCTTC | CASSLPTGEIEQFF
NA | NA | TRBJ1-6 | TRBV4-1 | TGCGCCAGCAGCCACTCAAGAGGGGGGGATTCACCCCTCCACTTT | CASSHSRGGDSPLHF
NA | NA | TRBJ1-1 | TRBV18 | TGTGCCAGCTCACCACCGGGGGCGGGGTACACTGAAGCTTTCTTT | CASSPPGAGYTEAFF
few | NA | TRBJ2-2 | TRBV7-6 | TGTGCCAGCAGCTTTGCATCCGGCGGCGGGGAGCTGTTTTTT | CASSFASGGGELFF
NA | TRBD1 | TRBJ1-2 | TRBV7-8 | TGTGCCAGCAGCTTAGTACAGGGGGCGTATGGCTACACCTTC | CASSLVQGAYGYTF
NA | TRBD1 | TRBJ1-2 | TRBV19 | TGTGCCAGTATGACAGGGCCTAACTATGGCTACACCTTC | CASMTGPNYGYTF
NA | TRBD2 | TRBJ2-1 | TRBV6-1 | TGTGCCAGCAGTATCCTAGCGGTTTCTGGTGAGCAGTTCTTC | CASSILAVSGEQFF
once | TRBD1 | TRBJ2-5 | TRBV28 | TGTGCCAGCAGGGACAGGGGGCAAGAGACCCAGTACTTC | CASRDRGQETQYF
NA | NA | TRBJ1-2 | TRBV21-1 | TGTGCCAGCAGCAAAGGGGCAGGGGACTATGGCTACACCTTC | CASSKGAGDYGYTF
NA | TRBD1 | TRBJ1-2 | TRBV9 | TGTGCCAGCAGCGTACTGGACAGGGTCGGCTACACCTTC | CASSVLDRVGYTF
NA | TRBD1 | TRBJ2-5 | TRBV4-1 | TGCGCCAGCAGCACTTCGGGACAGGGTACCCAGGAGACCCAGTACTTC | CASSTSGQGTQETQYF
NA | NA | TRBJ1-2 | TRBV21-1 | TGTGCCAGCAGCAAAGTTCCCAGGGGCTATGGCTACACCTTC | CASSKVPRGYGYTF
NA | NA | TRBJ1-2 | TRBV7-9 | TGTGCCAGCAGCTTAGTGACGGTCGCGGGGCCTAACTATGGCTACACCTTC | CASSLVTVAGPNYGYTF
NA | TRBD1 | TRBJ2-7 | TRBV13 | TGTGCCAGCAGCATCGGGACAGGGGCCCCGCCCGAGCAGTACTTC | CASSIGTGAPPEQYF
NA | TRBD2 | TRBJ2-3 | TRBV5-5 | TGTGCCAGCAGCTTGGTGCGGGAGGGTACAGATACGCAGTATTTT | CASSLVREGTDTQYF
NA | NA | TRBJ2-7 | TRBV27 | TGTGCCAGCAGTTTATCCTCAGGGTCCTACTACGAGCAGTACTTC | CASSLSSGSYYEQYF
NA | NA | TRBJ2-6 | TRBV9 | TGTGCCAGCCCCGGGTGGTACAAACAAAGTCGGGCCAACGTCCTGACTTTC | CASPGWYKQSRANVLTF
NA | NA | TRBJ1-6 | TRBV6-9 | TGTGCCAGCAGAATGGGGGGGACCACGTATAATTCACCCCTCCACTTT | CASRMGGTTYNSPLHF
once | NA | TRBJ1-3 | TRBV19 | TGTGCCAGTAGTACCTCAACAGGGCCTGGAAACACCATATATTTT | CASSTSTGPGNTIYF
NA | NA | TRBJ1-2 | TRBV13 | TGTGCCAGCAGCTCCACGGGGGAGAACTATGGCTACACCTTC | CASSSTGENYGYTF
NA | TRBD1 | TRBJ2-7 | TRBV2 | TGTGCCAGCAGCGATCCCGGGACAGGGATCAACGAGCAGTACTTC | CASSDPGTGINEQYF
NA | NA | TRBJ2-5 | TRBV30 | TGTGCCTGGAGTGAACCGTACCAAGAGACCCAGTACTTC | CAWSEPYQETQYF
NA | TRBD1 | TRBJ1-2 | TRBV6-5 | TGTGCCAGCAGTGCTCCGGGACAGGGGCTCTATGGCTACACCTTC | CASSAPGQGLYGYTF
NA | TRBD1 | TRBJ2-3 | TRBV7-9 | TGTGCCAGCAGCCAAGCCTCGATAGGGGGCGCGACAGATACGCAGTATTTT | CASSQASIGGATDTQYF
NA | TRBD2 | TRBJ2-1 | TRBV28 | TGTGCCAGCAGTTTACGATTCGCGACTAGCGGGGGTGATAACGCCAATGAGCAGTTCTTC | CASSLRFATSGGDNANEQFF
NA | TRBD1 | TRBJ1-1 | TRBV7-9 | TGTGCCAGCAGCTTATCCTTATGGGACAGTGAAGCTTTCTTT | CASSLSLWDSEAFF
NA | NA | TRBJ1-2 | TRBV9 | TGTGCCAGCAGCGCCCCAGGGGCGTCAGGGTCTAACTATGGCTACACCTTC | CASSAPGASGSNYGYTF